The rows below give T cell receptor beta chains drawn from one sample of a study of blood T cell repertoires in COVID-19. The method was immunoSEQ multiplex PCR; TCRdb's version includes in-frame clones alone and lacks a portion of them. Of 100,000 or so clones in the sample, approximately 90% were seen once. Source material: peripheral blood. The receptors stem from a man aged 60-69 years with acute or convalescent COVID-19. CDR3s include the opening cysteine and the closing phenylalanine or tryptophan. D genes are given only for firm matches. Clone size, where shown, is once, few, many, or a class for clones that have expanded.

v_call	d_call	j_call	clone_size	cdr3_nt	cdr3_aa
TRBV9	.	TRBJ2-7	.	TGTGCCAGCAGCGTCGTGGGAACGGGGGAGCAGTACTTC	CASSVVGTGEQYF
TRBV28	TRBD1	TRBJ2-5	.	TGTGCCAGCAGACCAGCCTTCCGGGACAGGGGGCGAGAGACCCAGTACTTC	CASRPAFRDRGRETQYF
TRBV30	.	TRBJ2-7	.	TGTGCCTGGAGCCGGGACTCCGGGCCCTACGAGCAGTACTTC	CAWSRDSGPYEQYF
TRBV24-1	.	TRBJ1-1	few	TGTGCCACCAGTAGGGGGATGAACACTGAAGCTTTCTTT	CATSRGMNTEAFF
TRBV19	TRBD2	TRBJ2-1	.	TGTGCCAGTGGAACCACTAGCGTGAATGAGCAGTTCTTC	CASGTTSVNEQFF
TRBV2	TRBD1	TRBJ2-1	.	TGTGCCAGCAGTGAAGTTAGGGGACAGGGGGCCAAACTGACCTACAATGAGCAGTTCTTC	CASSEVRGQGAKLTYNEQFF
TRBV10-1	TRBD2	TRBJ2-1	.	TGCGCCAGCAACCCCGGGACTAGCGGAGGAAATGAGCAGTTCTTC	CASNPGTSGGNEQFF
TRBV28	.	TRBJ2-3	.	TGTGCCAGCAGTTTCTCCCCCTCAGATACGCAGTATTTT	CASSFSPSDTQYF
TRBV6-5	.	TRBJ1-2	.	TGTGCCAGCAGTTGGATCGGGGACTATGGCTACACCTTC	CASSWIGDYGYTF
TRBV20-1	.	TRBJ2-3	.	TGCAGTGCCCCTATCCAAGATACGCAGTATTTT	CSAPIQDTQYF
TRBV19	TRBD1	TRBJ2-6	once	TGTGCCAGTAGTATATACCCCGCCGGCAGGGGGCAATTTTCTGGGGCCAACGTCCTGACTTTC	CASSIYPAGRGQFSGANVLTF
TRBV9	.	TRBJ1-2	.	TGTGCCAGCAGCGTAGGAGGGCGGTTATGGGACTACACCTTC	CASSVGGRLWDYTF
TRBV9	.	TRBJ2-1	.	TGTGCCAGCAGCCCTTTCCAAACAGGGCACAATGAGCAGTTCTTC	CASSPFQTGHNEQFF
TRBV2	TRBD2	TRBJ2-2	.	TGTGCCAGCAGCCCCCTAGGGACTAGCGGGAGGGACGGGGAGCTGTTTTTT	CASSPLGTSGRDGELFF
TRBV5-1	TRBD1	TRBJ1-5	.	TGCGCCAGCAGCCAGGGGGCAAGTGGCAATCAGCCCCAGCATTTT	CASSQGASGNQPQHF
TRBV18	.	TRBJ2-5	once	TGTGCCAGCTCACCTCAGGGGCCCCAAGAGACCCAGTACTTC	CASSPQGPQETQYF
TRBV7-3	TRBD2	TRBJ2-5	.	TGTGCCAGCAGCCCTAGCGGGAGTCAGGGGGAGACCCAGTACTTC	CASSPSGSQGETQYF
TRBV5-1	.	TRBJ2-1	.	TGCGCCAGCAGCTGGACCGGCGGCGGGATTAACAATGAGCAGTTCTTC	CASSWTGGGINNEQFF
TRBV13	.	TRBJ2-5	.	TGTGCCAGCAGCACAAGGGCGGGACTCCCTCGGGAGACCCAGTACTTC	CASSTRAGLPRETQYF
TRBV21-1	.	TRBJ2-1	.	TGTGCCAGCAGAGAGCGGGAGGTTAGTGAGCAGTTCTTC	CASREREVSEQFF
TRBV27	TRBD2	TRBJ2-5	.	TGTGCCAGCAGTGTCCGACTAGCGGGAGGGCCAGAGACCCAGTACTTC	CASSVRLAGGPETQYF
TRBV11-2	.	TRBJ1-6	.	TGTGCCAGCAGTTTCGGGACTGCCTATAATTCACCCCTCCACTTT	CASSFGTAYNSPLHF
TRBV28	TRBD1	TRBJ1-3	.	TGTGCCAGCACCTCCCTGGACAGGGACCAATACTCTGGAAACACCATATATTTT	CASTSLDRDQYSGNTIYF
TRBV10-3	.	TRBJ1-2	once	TGTGCCATCACCCCGGGACTAAACTATGGCTACACCTTC	CAITPGLNYGYTF
TRBV6-5	.	TRBJ1-5	.	TGTGCCAGCGAGAGAGGGGGTGCGAGCAATCAGCCCCAGCATTTT	CASERGGASNQPQHF
TRBV9	TRBD1	TRBJ2-7	.	TGTGCCAGCAGCGTAGACGGGACCGGACAGGGCCTTTACGAGCAGTACTTC	CASSVDGTGQGLYEQYF
TRBV2	.	TRBJ2-3	.	TGTGCCAGCCTGGCTCGAAACACAGATACGCAGTATTTT	CASLARNTDTQYF
TRBV2	TRBD1	TRBJ2-3	.	TGTGCCAACAGACAGGGGGCCTCAGATACGCAGTATTTT	CANRQGASDTQYF
TRBV2	TRBD1	TRBJ1-2	.	TGTGCCAGCAAAGGACAGGGGGCCAGGGGCTACACCTTC	CASKGQGARGYTF
TRBV24-1	.	TRBJ1-5	.	TGTGCCACCAGTGATTTATCGGGAAATCAGCCCCAGCATTTT	CATSDLSGNQPQHF
TRBV15	.	TRBJ1-5	once	TGTGCCACCAGCAGAGATCGTACGGGGGGAGGTCAGCCCCAGCATTTT	CATSRDRTGGGQPQHF
TRBV27	TRBD2	TRBJ2-2	.	TGTGCCAGCAACAGTTGGGGCCTAGCGGGAGCCGGGGCCGGGGAGCTGTTTTTT	CASNSWGLAGAGAGELFF
TRBV18	.	TRBJ1-3	.	TGTGCCAGCTCACCGTCCGTAGGAAACACCATATATTTT	CASSPSVGNTIYF
TRBV19	TRBD2	TRBJ2-3	.	TGTGCCAGTAGTTCGTCCGGGACACGGACTAGCGGGATGTTTGCCCCAGATACGCAGTATTTT	CASSSSGTRTSGMFAPDTQYF
TRBV11-2	.	TRBJ1-4	.	TGTGCCAGCAGCCTACAGGGAAGGAATGAAAAACTGTTTTTT	CASSLQGRNEKLFF
TRBV19	.	TRBJ1-5	.	TGTGCCAGTAGTATAGATAAAGGAGGCAATCAGCCCCAGCATTTT	CASSIDKGGNQPQHF
TRBV6-5	.	TRBJ2-3	.	TGTGCCAGCAGTTACGGAAGCGCCTCTAGCACAGATACGCAGTATTTT	CASSYGSASSTDTQYF
TRBV7-3	TRBD1	TRBJ1-1	.	TGTGCCAGCAGCTTAGACAGGGTGAACACTGAAGCTTTCTTT	CASSLDRVNTEAFF
TRBV13	.	TRBJ1-4	.	TGTGCCAGCAGCTATCGCAGAACAACTAATGAAAAACTGTTTTTT	CASSYRRTTNEKLFF
TRBV27	.	TRBJ1-5	.	TGTGCCAGCAGCAAATTACAGGAAAATCAGCCCCAGCATTTT	CASSKLQENQPQHF